This T cell receptor beta chain was found in a study of blood T cell repertoires in COVID-19. In the original processing: Quantification of nucleated cells was approximated via reference gene primer amplification. TCRdb keeps only in-frame clones here, not all; method: immunoSEQ multiplex PCR. The DNA gave D and trimming, while V, J and clone size come from that table. The table shows a few hundred thousand clones, with over 75% occurring only once. Assignment of participants to cohorts was predicated upon participant-reported clinical history. CDR1 and CDR2 (germline): KGHSH, LQKENI. Trimming removed 3 bases at V and 1 base at J, with 15 bases between. CDR3 length: 16 residues.

The V gene is TRBV18, the J gene TRBJ1-1; perhaps TRBD1 as D (5 bases). Sequenced material: PBMCs or T cells enriched from blood (not recorded which). The receptor was isolated from a woman aged 18 to 35 who had been exposed to COVID-19. The CDR3 DNA sequence: TGTGCCAGCTCACCTCTTAACAGGCGCAGGAACACTGAAGCTTTCTTT. It codes for CASSPLNRRRNTEAFF.